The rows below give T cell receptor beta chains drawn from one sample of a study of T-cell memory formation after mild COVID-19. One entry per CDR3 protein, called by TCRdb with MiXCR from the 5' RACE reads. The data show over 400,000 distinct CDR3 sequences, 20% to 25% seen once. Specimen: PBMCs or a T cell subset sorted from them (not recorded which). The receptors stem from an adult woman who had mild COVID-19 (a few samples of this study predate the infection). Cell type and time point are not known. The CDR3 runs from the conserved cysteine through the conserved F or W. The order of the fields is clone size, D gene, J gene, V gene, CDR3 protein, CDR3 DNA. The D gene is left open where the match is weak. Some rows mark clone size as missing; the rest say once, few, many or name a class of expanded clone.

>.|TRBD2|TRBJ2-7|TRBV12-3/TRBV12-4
CASSASGRTHYEQYF
TGTGCCAGCAGTGCAAGCGGGAGGACCCACTACGAGCAGTACTTC
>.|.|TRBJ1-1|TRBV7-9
CASSSPTLRKTEAFF
TGTGCCAGCAGCTCCCCCACACTCAGGAAAACTGAAGCTTTCTTT
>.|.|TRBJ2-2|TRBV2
CASSRGGGGELFF
TGTGCCAGCAGTCGAGGGGGAGGTGGGGAGCTGTTTTTT
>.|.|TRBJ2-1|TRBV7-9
CASSQLVDEQFF
TGTGCCAGCAGTCAACTAGTCGATGAGCAGTTCTTC
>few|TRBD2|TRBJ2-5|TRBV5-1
CASSLTSGSTETQYF
TGCGCCAGCAGCTTGACTAGCGGTAGTACGGAGACCCAGTACTTC
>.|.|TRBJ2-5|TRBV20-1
CSARDRGAGGTQYF
TGCAGTGCTAGAGATCGGGGAGCAGGCGGGACCCAGTACTTC
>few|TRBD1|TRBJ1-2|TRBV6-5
CASSRQGIKDGYTF
TGTGCCAGCAGTCGACAGGGGATAAAGGATGGCTACACCTTC
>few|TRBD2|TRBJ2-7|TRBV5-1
CASSLALAGETYEQYF
TGCGCCAGCAGCTTGGCGCTAGCGGGAGAGACCTACGAGCAGTACTTC
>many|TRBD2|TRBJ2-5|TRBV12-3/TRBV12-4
CASSLEAGGFGGGTQYF
TGTGCCAGCAGTTTAGAAGCGGGAGGGTTCGGGGGTGGAACCCAGTACTTC
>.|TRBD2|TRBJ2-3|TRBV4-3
CASSQDREGLTDTQYF
TGCGCCAGCAGCCAAGACAGGGAGGGACTCACAGATACGCAGTATTTT
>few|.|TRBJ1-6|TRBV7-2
CASSLWSSGNNSPLHF
TGTGCCAGCAGCTTATGGTCCAGCGGTAATAATTCACCCCTCCACTTT
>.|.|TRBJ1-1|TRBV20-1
CSARDQVGAEAFF
TGCAGTGCTAGAGATCAGGTGGGGGCTGAAGCTTTCTTT
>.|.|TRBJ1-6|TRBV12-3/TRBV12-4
CASSYGGLSPLHF
TGTGCCAGCAGTTACGGGGGGCTTTCACCCCTCCACTTT
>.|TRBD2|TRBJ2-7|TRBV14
CASSQHRLAGWYEQYF
TGTGCCAGCAGCCAACATCGACTAGCGGGTTGGTACGAGCAGTACTTC
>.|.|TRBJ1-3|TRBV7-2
CASSLGTYSGNTIYF
TGTGCCAGCAGCCTAGGGACCTACTCTGGAAACACCATATATTTT
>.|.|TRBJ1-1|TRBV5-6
CASSLGTQNTEAFF
TGTGCCAGCAGCTTGGGCACCCAGAACACTGAAGCTTTCTTT
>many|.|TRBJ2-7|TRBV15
CATSRDRRGYEQYF
TGTGCCACCAGCAGAGACCGACGAGGCTACGAGCAGTACTTC
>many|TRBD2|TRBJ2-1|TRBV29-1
CSVEVSGSMYEQFF
TGCAGCGTTGAGGTTAGCGGGAGTATGTATGAGCAGTTCTTC
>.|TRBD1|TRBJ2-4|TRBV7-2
CASRSGGTGAGIQYF
TGTGCCAGCAGGTCGGGGGGGACAGGGGCTGGCATTCAGTACTTC
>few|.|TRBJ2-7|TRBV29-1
CSVRTANYEQYF
TGCAGCGTCCGGACAGCAAACTACGAGCAGTACTTC
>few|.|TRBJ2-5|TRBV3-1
CASSQDATGSETQYF
TGTGCCAGCAGCCAAGATGCTACGGGGTCGGAGACCCAGTACTTC
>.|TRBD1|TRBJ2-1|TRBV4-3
CASSHDRAREQFF
TGCGCCAGCAGCCACGACAGGGCACGTGAGCAGTTCTTC
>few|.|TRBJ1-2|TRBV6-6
CASENEGQGYGYTF
TGTGCCAGCGAAAACGAGGGGCAGGGATATGGCTACACCTTC
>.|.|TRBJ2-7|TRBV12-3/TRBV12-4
CASSLQRAYEQYF
TGTGCCAGCAGTTTACAGAGGGCCTACGAGCAGTACTTC
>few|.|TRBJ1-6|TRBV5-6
CASSFEEIINSPLHF
TGTGCCAGCAGCTTTGAGGAGATCATTAATTCACCCCTCCACTTT
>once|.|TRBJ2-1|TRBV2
CASSFQQGGEQFF
TGTGCCAGCAGTTTCCAGCAGGGTGGTGAGCAGTTCTTC
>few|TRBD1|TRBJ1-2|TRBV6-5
CATQGAQSYGYTF
TGTGCCACCCAGGGGGCGCAGAGCTATGGCTACACCTTC
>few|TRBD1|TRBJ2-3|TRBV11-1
CASNKDRGYTDTQYF
TGTGCCAGCAACAAAGACAGGGGATACACAGATACGCAGTATTTT
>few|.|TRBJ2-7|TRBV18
CASSPGSGTYEQYF
TGTGCCAGCTCACCGGGTTCGGGGACCTACGAGCAGTACTTC
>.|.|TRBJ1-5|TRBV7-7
CASSFGPDQPQHF
TGTGCTAGCAGCTTTGGTCCGGATCAGCCCCAGCATTTT
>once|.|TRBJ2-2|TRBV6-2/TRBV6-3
CASSLRTTATGELFF
TGTGCCAGCAGTCTTCGAACTACAGCCACCGGGGAGCTGTTTTTT
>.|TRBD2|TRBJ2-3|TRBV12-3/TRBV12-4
CASSPRTSGITDTQYF
TGTGCCAGCAGTCCACGGACTAGCGGTATCACAGATACGCAGTATTTT
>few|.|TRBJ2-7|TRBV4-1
CASSPRDTYRGEQYF
TGCGCCAGCAGCCCCAGAGACACCTACCGAGGGGAGCAGTACTTC
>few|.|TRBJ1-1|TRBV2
CASAGGFEAFF
TGTGCCAGCGCCGGGGGGTTTGAAGCTTTCTTT
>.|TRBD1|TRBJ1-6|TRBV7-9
CASSLGQSGSPLHF
TGTGCCAGCAGCTTGGGACAGTCAGGTTCACCCCTCCACTTT
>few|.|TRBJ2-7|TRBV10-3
CAISEGGTPYEQYF
TGTGCCATCAGTGAAGGCGGGACCCCCTACGAGCAGTACTTC
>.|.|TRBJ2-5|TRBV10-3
CAIRDAMKETQYF
TGTGCCATCAGGGACGCAATGAAAGAGACCCAGTACTTC
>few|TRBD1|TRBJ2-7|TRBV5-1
CASSFGRQGTSYEQYF
TGCGCCAGCAGCTTCGGGAGACAGGGGACCTCCTACGAGCAGTACTTC
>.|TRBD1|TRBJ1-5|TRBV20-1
CSASFVTPTGGRYQPQHF
TGCAGTGCTAGCTTCGTAACCCCAACAGGGGGCAGATATCAGCCCCAGCATTTT
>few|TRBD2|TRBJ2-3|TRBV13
CASSQGLAATDTQYF
TGTGCCAGCAGCCAAGGACTAGCGGCCACAGATACGCAGTATTTT
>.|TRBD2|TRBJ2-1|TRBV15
CATSGGRALDNEQFF
TGTGCCACCAGCGGCGGGAGGGCCCTTGACAATGAGCAGTTCTTC
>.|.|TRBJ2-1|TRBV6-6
CASSPDRLQQFF
TGTGCCAGCAGCCCAGACCGCCTACAGCAGTTCTTC
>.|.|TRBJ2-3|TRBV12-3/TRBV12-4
CASSIALVGAGTDTQYF
TGTGCCAGCAGCATAGCGCTAGTAGGTGCTGGCACAGATACGCAGTATTTT
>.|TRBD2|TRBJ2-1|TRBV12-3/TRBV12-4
CASRHSGTSYNEQFF
TGTGCCAGCAGACATAGCGGGACATCCTACAATGAGCAGTTCTTC
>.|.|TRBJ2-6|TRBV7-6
CASSHTAPWGANVLTF
TGTGCCAGCAGCCATACTGCGCCCTGGGGGGCCAACGTCCTGACTTTC
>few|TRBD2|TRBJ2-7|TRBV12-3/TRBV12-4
CASSFGTSDEQYF
TGTGCCAGCAGTTTTGGGACTAGTGACGAGCAGTACTTC
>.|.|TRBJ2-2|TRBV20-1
CSARVPGRTGELFF
TGCAGTGCTAGAGTTCCAGGCAGAACCGGGGAGCTGTTTTTT
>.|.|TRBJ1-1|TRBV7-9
CASSSNRDTNTEAFF
TGTGCCAGCAGCTCGAACAGGGATACGAACACTGAAGCTTTCTTT